These 17 T cell receptor beta chains were sequenced from one sample in a study of blood T cell repertoires in COVID-19. Clones were read by immunoSEQ multiplex PCR, and TCRdb kept only the in-frame ones, dropping some. The sample has about 200,000 clones, 85% to 90% seen once; the top ten hold approximately 2.9%. Sequencing was performed on peripheral blood. These receptor sequences come from a man in his 60s with acute or convalescent COVID-19.

With respect to this clone: A much more abundant neighbour one base away suggests this may be a read error. This sample includes further DNA sequences coding for the same CDR3. This chain connects TRBV7-2 to TRBJ2-2; maybe TRBD2 (6 bases). Germline V CDR1 and CDR2: SGHTA, FQGNSA. CDR3 length: 13 residues. CDR3 protein: CASRRGDTGELFF. In nucleotides, the CDR3 is TGTGCCAGCAGGCGGGGCGACACCGGAGAGCTGTTTTTT.

V is TRBV11-2 and J is TRBJ2-6, with D possibly matching TRBD1 (5 bases). V was pared by 6 bases and J by 1 base, with 10 bases between. Per the germline V gene, CDR1 is SGHAT and CDR2 is FQNNGV. The CDR3 consists of 15 residues. The CDR3 sequence: CASSRRASGANVLTF. CDR3 sequence (DNA): TGTGCCAGCAGTCGCAGGGCATCTGGGGCCAACGTCCTGACTTTC.

This clone was seen a few times. The V call is TRBV6-1, the J call TRBJ1-3; D gene ambiguous. V dropped 0 bases and J dropped 5 bases, with 8 bases sitting between them. Germline V gene sequence: CDR1 MNHNS, CDR2 SASEGT. This CDR3 is built from 14 residues. The CDR3 nucleotides read TGTGCCAGCAGTGAAGCGCGCATCCGAAACACCATATATTTT. Its protein is CASSEARIRNTIYF.

The J gene is TRBJ2-1, the V gene TRBV9, with 9 bases fitting TRBD1. V shed 2 bases, J shed 7 bases, and the junction held 13 bases outside the gene matches. Germline V lookup: CDR1 SGDLS, CDR2 YYNGEE. This CDR3 is built from 17 residues. The CDR3 DNA reads TGTGCCAGCAGCGTCGAGGGGGGACAGGGTTCTTGGAATGAGCAGTTCTTC. The encoded protein is CASSVEGGQGSWNEQFF.

This clone was picked up one time. This chain uses TRBV4-3 with TRBJ2-3; perhaps TRBD1 as D (7 bases). Trimming stripped 3 bases from V and 0 bases from J, with 10 bases between. The V gene's germline CDR1 is LGHNA and CDR2 YSLEER. CDR3 length: 15 amino acids. Here the CDR3 DNA reads TGCGCCAGCAGCCACCCAGGGGGGAGCACAGATACGCAGTATTTT. Protein product: CASSHPGGSTDTQYF.

This chain uses TRBV5-1 with TRBJ2-5; 7 nucleotides align to TRBD2. The J segment lost 2 bases and the V segment lost 0 bases, leaving 4 bases of the junction unmatched. Germline-derived CDR1 and CDR2 are SGHRS and YFSETQ. The CDR3 consists of 15 residues. CDR3 nucleotide sequence: TGCGCCAGCAGCTTGGGGGCGCGGGGGCAAGAGACCCAGTACTTC. This encodes CASSLGARGQETQYF.

Written as DNA, the CDR3 is TGTGCCAGCAGCACCCCAGGGGGTCAAAATGAGCAGTTCTTC. Its protein product is CASSTPGGQNEQFF. The chain recombines TRBV9 with TRBJ2-1; 7 nucleotides agree with TRBD1. Unmatched junction bases numbered 8, after V lost 4 bases and J lost 7 bases. Per the germline V gene, CDR1 is SGDLS and CDR2 is YYNGEE. CDR3 length equals 14 residues.

The chain couples TRBV18 to TRBJ1-5; D is possibly TRBD1 (5 bases). The CDR3 is 15 amino acids. V lost 3 bases and J 2 bases, leaving 11 bases between the germline ends. In germline, CDR1 is KGHSH, CDR2 LQKENI. Here the CDR3 DNA reads TGTGCCAGCTCACCTGGACACGGCGGCAATCAGCCCCAGCATTTT. Translating gives CASSPGHGGNQPQHF.

The J gene is TRBJ2-1, the V gene TRBV28; tentative D call: TRBD1 (6 bases). V was trimmed by 7 bases and J by 7 bases, leaving 8 bases between them. CDR3 length equals 11 residues. Germline V gene lookup returns CDR1 MDHEN and CDR2 SYDVKM. CDR3 amino acids: CASIRGNEQFF. CDR3 nucleotides: TGTGCCAGCATCAGGGGTAATGAGCAGTTCTTC.

The chain combines TRBV27 with TRBJ1-4; D is ambiguous. The CDR3 is made up of 12 amino acids. The germline CDR1 and CDR2 sequences are MNHEY and SMNVEV (reference sequence). The ends were cut back, 5 bases at V and 10 bases at J, with 11 bases in the middle. CDR3 sequence (DNA): TGTGCCAGCAGTCCCCCCCGCGGAAAACTGTTTTTT. Protein: CASSPPRGKLFF.

The count of this clone is one. V gene TRBV7-9 combines with J gene TRBJ2-7; TRBD2 might be the D (6 bases). The germline V and J ends were trimmed by 4 bases and 0 bases, with 13 bases remaining between them. The CDR3 loop spans 15 amino acids. Germline values: CDR1 SEHNR, CDR2 FQNEAQ (reference sequence). In nucleotides, the CDR3 is TGTGCCAGCAGCTCCTTTCGGGAGAGCTCCTACGAGCAGTACTTC. Translated, it gives CASSSFRESSYEQYF.

The chain is built from TRBV7-3 and TRBJ2-3, with 14 bases identical to TRBD2. In germline, CDR1 is SGHTA, CDR2 FQGTGA. CDR3 size: 18 residues. The V and J ends lost 4 bases and 1 base, in that order; junction bases with no gene match: 7. In DNA, the CDR3 is TGTGCCAGCAGCTCCTCCGGGACTAGCGGGGGAGGCACAGATACGCAGTATTTT. Translated: CASSSSGTSGGGTDTQYF.

The V and J genes are TRBV19 and TRBJ2-3; weak D call: TRBD2 (6 bases). CDR3 length: 16 amino acids. V gave up 4 bases and J gave up 3 bases, with 17 bases separating them. Germline V gives CDR1 LNHDA, CDR2 SQIVND (reference sequence). The CDR3 loop reads CASSNPRRGRTDTQYF. CDR3 DNA sequence: TGTGCCAGTAGTAACCCCAGGCGGGGTAGGACAGATACGCAGTATTTT.

This clone was seen more than once but under ten times. The chain employs TRBV11-3 and TRBJ1-1; 7 bases map to TRBD1. J lost 6 bases, V lost 5 bases, and 9 bases had no gene match. The CDR3 is made up of 14 amino acids. Germline-derived CDR1 and CDR2 are SGHNT and YENEEA. As DNA, the CDR3 is TGTGCCAGCAGCCCCGGGACAGCGATCTCTGAAGCTTTCTTT. It is translated as CASSPGTAISEAFF.

This chain joins TRBV4-2 and TRBJ2-3; 7 bases align to TRBD2. This CDR3 is built from 15 residues. Germline loops: CDR1 LGHNA, CDR2 YNFKEQ. Trimming removed 4 bases from V and 6 bases from J; junction bases left unmatched: 10. This CDR3 is CASSPAAGVGDTQYF. The CDR3 region has the DNA TGTGCCAGCAGCCCTGCCGCGGGGGTCGGGGATACGCAGTATTTT.

The gene calls are TRBV5-6 and TRBJ2-3, with 7 bases that match TRBD1. CDR1 SGHDT and CDR2 YYEEEE come from the germline V gene. The length of the CDR3 is 14 residues. V shed 3 bases, J shed 2 bases, and the junction held 3 bases outside the gene matches. As DNA, the CDR3 is TGTGCCAGCAGCTCGACAGGGCCCACAGATACGCAGTATTTT. It is translated as CASSSTGPTDTQYF.

The chain joins TRBV6-5 to TRBJ2-3; 9 nucleotides agree with TRBD1. The CDR3 length is 12 residues. Losses at the gene ends were 10 bases for V and 4 bases for J; bases not matched to a gene: 3. The germline V gene has CDR1 MNHEY and CDR2 SVGAGI. The CDR3 spells CATGTGSDTQYF. CDR3 coding DNA: TGTGCCACCGGGACAGGGTCAGATACGCAGTATTTT.